The text below deals with one TCR beta chain. Its antigen is currently unknown. This entry comes from a study of cytomegalovirus exposure and HLA in healthy donors. Study outcomes and limitations: For most TCR sequences rarity was the rule, although some public TCRs occurred in many donors. Investigators reported approximately 150 TCR beta chains as tied to cytomegalovirus. Per published reports, the classifier diagnosed cytomegalovirus status with high specificity and sensitivity.

Repertoires were generated with immunoSEQ multiplex PCR, while TCRdb's copy carries only in-frame clones and drops some. The table includes 150,000 to 200,000 clones, approximately 84% detected once. This CDR3 region has 12 residues. V was pared by 8 bases and J by 14 bases, with 20 bases between. Germline V gives CDR1 SNHLY, CDR2 FYNNEI. Donors came from a validation cohort of 90 to 150 subjects, distinct from the first 666-subject cohort. The source is a man younger than 40 in good health and CMV-seropositive. The sequenced sample consisted of PBMCs. This chain connects TRBV2 to TRBJ2-3, with D possibly matching TRBD1 (6 bases). CDR3 in amino acids: CASSDTQGYLYF. The CDR3 DNA reads as TGTGCCAGCTCTGATACACAGGGTTACCTGTATTTT.